These 5 T cell receptor beta chains were all obtained from the same sample, sequenced in a study of patients and donors after allogeneic stem cell transplantation. MiXCR, run by TCRdb on the RT-PCR reads, gives a single entry per CDR3 protein. The sample lists about 200,000 distinct CDR3 sequences; around two fifths were seen once. Sequencing was performed on blood, either unsorted or a sorted T cell fraction (not recorded which). These receptors were obtained from a human donor who was either an allogeneic HSCT recipient or a stem cell or donor lymphocyte infusion donor (not recorded which). It is not recorded whose cells these are; they may come from a transplant donor.

This clonotype appeared a single time. The chain couples TRBV5-1 to TRBJ1-1; maybe TRBD1 (6 bases). Trimming took off 0 bases at V and 9 bases at J, with 18 bases between the two ends. Germline CDR1 is SGHRS and CDR2 is YFSETQ. The CDR3 is 15 amino acids. The CDR3 nucleotides are TGCGCCAGCAGCTTGGCCGGGAAGAGCAGGGGAAAAGCTTTCTTT. It specifies CASSLAGKSRGKAFF.

CDR3 protein: CSVEKDTGRAGELFF. In nucleotides, the CDR3 is TGCAGCGTTGAAAAAGATACAGGGAGGGCCGGGGAGCTGTTTTTT. This chain connects TRBV29-1 to TRBJ2-2, with D maybe TRBD2 (7 bases). This CDR3 is built from 15 residues. V dropped 2 bases and J dropped 6 bases, with 16 bases sitting between them. Germline V gives CDR1 SQVTM, CDR2 ANQGSEA.

This clonotype was detected only a few times. The rearrangement uses TRBV12-3 or TRBV12-4 and TRBJ1-5, with D perhaps matching TRBD1 (5 bases). The CDR3 has 14 amino acids. V was pared by 3 bases and J by 6 bases, with 12 bases between. The CDR3 loop is CASSFGGKSQPQHF. CDR3 DNA: TGTGCCAGCAGTTTCGGGGGTAAGAGTCAGCCCCAGCATTTT.

This rearrangement joins TRBV5-1 to TRBJ2-7, with 7 positions matching TRBD1. From germline, CDR1 is SGHRS and CDR2 YFSETQ. This CDR3 is built from 14 residues. V lost 0 bases and J lost 3; bases outside the gene matches: 3. The CDR3 protein is CASSLETGYYEQYF. CDR3 nucleotide sequence: TGCGCCAGCAGCTTGGAGACAGGGTACTACGAGCAGTACTTC.

This chain connects TRBV7-2 to TRBJ1-5; a weak D match, TRBD1 (6 bases). This CDR3 comprises 18 residues. In germline, CDR1 is SGHTA, CDR2 FQGNSA. Trimming shortened V by 5 bases and J by 9 bases, and 29 bases separated the two germline ends. CDR3 residues: CASSDWATGGRRNLPQHF. The CDR3 DNA follows: TGTGCCAGCAGCGATTGGGCCACGGGGGGCCGCCGTAATTTGCCCCAGCATTTT.